The clone carrying this TCR beta chain was observed a few times. Germline lookup yields CDR1 GTSNPN and CDR2 SVGIG (reference sequence). V was cut by 3 bases and J by 8 bases, with 14 bases left in between. This CDR3 contains 14 residues. The record originates from a study of blood T cell repertoires in COVID-19. Here immunoSEQ multiplex PCR was the method, and the copy in TCRdb shows in-frame clones only, minus some. The repertoire holds 130,000 to 150,000 clones, approximately 87% seen once, with approximately 1.3% in the top ten. Sequenced material: PBMCs or T cells enriched from blood (not recorded which). The rearrangement uses TRBV30 and TRBJ1-6, with D possibly TRBD1 on 6 matching bases. The TCR originated in a woman younger than 45 with acute COVID-19. CDR3 DNA: TGTGCCTGGAGCGCCGGGGGGGCGGATTCACCCCTCCACTTT. Translated, it gives CAWSAGGADSPLHF. The variable domain in full, with the rest retrieved from reference TRBV30 and TRBJ1-6, is SQTIHQWPATLVQPVGSPLSLECTVEGTSNPNLYWYRQAAGRGLQLLFYSVGIGQISSEVPQNLSASRPQDRQFILSSKKLLLSDSGFYLCAWSAGGADSPLHFGNGTRLTVT.